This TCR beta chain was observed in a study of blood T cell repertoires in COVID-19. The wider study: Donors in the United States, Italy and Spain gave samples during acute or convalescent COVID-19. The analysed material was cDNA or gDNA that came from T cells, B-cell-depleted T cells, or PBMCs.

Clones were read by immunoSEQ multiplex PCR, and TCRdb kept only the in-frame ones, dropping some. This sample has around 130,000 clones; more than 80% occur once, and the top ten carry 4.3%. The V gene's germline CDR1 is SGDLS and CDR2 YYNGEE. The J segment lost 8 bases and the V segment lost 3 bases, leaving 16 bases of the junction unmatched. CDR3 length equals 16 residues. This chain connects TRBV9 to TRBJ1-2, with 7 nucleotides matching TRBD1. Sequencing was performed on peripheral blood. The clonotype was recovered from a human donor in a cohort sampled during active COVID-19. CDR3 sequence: CASSAPIGDREWGYTF. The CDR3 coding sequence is TGTGCCAGCAGCGCACCCATAGGCGACAGGGAATGGGGCTACACCTTC.